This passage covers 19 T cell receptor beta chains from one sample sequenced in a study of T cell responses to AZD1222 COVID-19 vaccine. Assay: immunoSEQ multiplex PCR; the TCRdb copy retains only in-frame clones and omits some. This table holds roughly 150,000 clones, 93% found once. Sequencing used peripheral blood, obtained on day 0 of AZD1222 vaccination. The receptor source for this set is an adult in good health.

The CDR3 sequence: CASSDPGTGGADTQYF. The CDR3 DNA sequence: TGTGCCAGTAGCGATCCCGGGACAGGGGGAGCAGATACGCAGTATTTT. The gene calls are TRBV19 and TRBJ2-3; 11 positions agree with TRBD1. With V trimmed by 6 bases and J by 4 bases, 9 bases remained unmatched. The CDR3 is made up of 16 amino acids. The germline V gene has CDR1 LNHDA and CDR2 SQIVND (reference sequence).

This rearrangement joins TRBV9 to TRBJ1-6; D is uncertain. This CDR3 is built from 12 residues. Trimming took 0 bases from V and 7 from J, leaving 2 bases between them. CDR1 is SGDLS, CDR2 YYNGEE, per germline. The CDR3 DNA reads TGTGCCAGCAGCGTAGGAAATTCACCCCTCCACTTT. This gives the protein CASSVGNSPLHF.

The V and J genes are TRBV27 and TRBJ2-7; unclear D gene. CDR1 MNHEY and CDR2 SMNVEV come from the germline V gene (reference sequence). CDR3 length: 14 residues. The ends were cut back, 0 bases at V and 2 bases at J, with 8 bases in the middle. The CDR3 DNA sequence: TGTGCCAGCAGTTTATCCCGAGGCGCCTACGAGCAGTACTTC. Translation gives CASSLSRGAYEQYF.

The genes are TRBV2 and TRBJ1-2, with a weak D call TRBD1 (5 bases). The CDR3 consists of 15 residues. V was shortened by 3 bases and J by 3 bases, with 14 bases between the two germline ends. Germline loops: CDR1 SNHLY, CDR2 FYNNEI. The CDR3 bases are TGTGCCAGCAGTGACATGGGGCTCTTGGACTATGGCTACACCTTC. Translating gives CASSDMGLLDYGYTF. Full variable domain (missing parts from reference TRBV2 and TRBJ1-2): EPEVTQTPSHQVTQMGQEVILRCVPISNHLYFYWYRQILGQKVEFLVSFYNNEISEKSEIFDDQFSVERPDGSNFTLKIRSTKLEDSAMYFCASSDMGLLDYGYTFGSGTRLTVV.

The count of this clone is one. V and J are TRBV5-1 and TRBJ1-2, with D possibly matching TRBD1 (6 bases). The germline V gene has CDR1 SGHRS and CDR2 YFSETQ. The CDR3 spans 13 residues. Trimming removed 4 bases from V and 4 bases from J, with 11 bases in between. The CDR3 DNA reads TGCGCCAGCAGCACCGGACAGTCCTATGGCTACACCTTC. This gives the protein CASSTGQSYGYTF.

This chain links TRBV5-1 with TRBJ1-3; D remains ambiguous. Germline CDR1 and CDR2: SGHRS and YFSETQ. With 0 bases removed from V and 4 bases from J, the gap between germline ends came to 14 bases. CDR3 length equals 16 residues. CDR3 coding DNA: TGCGCCAGCAGCTTGGGCGGCACCCGGCACGGAAACACCATATATTTT. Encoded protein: CASSLGGTRHGNTIYF.

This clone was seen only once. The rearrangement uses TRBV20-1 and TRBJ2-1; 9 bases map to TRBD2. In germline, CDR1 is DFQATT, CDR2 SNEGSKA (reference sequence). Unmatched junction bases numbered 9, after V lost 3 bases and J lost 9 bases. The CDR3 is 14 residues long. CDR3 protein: CSASWVAGVREQFF. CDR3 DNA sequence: TGCAGTGCTAGTTGGGTAGCGGGAGTGCGTGAGCAGTTCTTC.

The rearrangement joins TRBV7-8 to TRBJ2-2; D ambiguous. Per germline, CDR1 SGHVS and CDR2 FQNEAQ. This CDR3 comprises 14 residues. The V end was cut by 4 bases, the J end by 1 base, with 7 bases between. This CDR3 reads CASSWVLNTGELFF. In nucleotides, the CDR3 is TGTGCCAGCAGCTGGGTCTTGAACACCGGGGAGCTGTTTTTT.

The CDR3 reads CASSQDVFSGAWNEQFF. CDR3 nucleotide sequence: TGTGCCAGCAGCCAAGATGTTTTTAGCGGGGCATGGAATGAGCAGTTCTTC. The chain links TRBV3-1 (or the pseudogene TRBV3-2) to TRBJ2-1; 8 bases agree with TRBD2. Germline values: CDR1 LGHDT, CDR2 YNNKEL (reference sequence). J lost 7 bases, V lost 0 bases, and 11 bases had no gene match. The CDR3 loop spans 17 amino acids.

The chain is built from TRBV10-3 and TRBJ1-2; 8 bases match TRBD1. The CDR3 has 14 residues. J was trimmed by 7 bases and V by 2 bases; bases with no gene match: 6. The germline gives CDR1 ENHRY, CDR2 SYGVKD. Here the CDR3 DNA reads TGTGCCATCAGTGAGCAGGGGGCTCGTTTTGGCTACACCTTC. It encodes CAISEQGARFGYTF.

The CDR3 DNA sequence: TGTGCCAGCAGCTTAACCCCCGGACGTCGGGCTAGCGGGAGGGACTCTAGCACAGATACGCAGTATTTT. Amino acids: CASSLTPGRRASGRDSSTDTQYF. This chain uses TRBV7-3 with TRBJ2-3, with TRBD2 identical over 12 bases. Germline CDR1 reads SGHTA; CDR2 reads FQGTGA. This CDR3 comprises 23 residues. V lost 0 bases, J lost 0 bases, and 19 bases stayed unmatched.

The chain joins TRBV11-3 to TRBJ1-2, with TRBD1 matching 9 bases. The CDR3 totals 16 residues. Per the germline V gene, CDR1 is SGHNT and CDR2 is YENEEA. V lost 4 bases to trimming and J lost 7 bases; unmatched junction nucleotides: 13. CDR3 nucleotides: TGTGCCAGCAGCTCCACTACCGGGACAGGGTCTTTTGGCTACACCTTC. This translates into CASSSTTGTGSFGYTF.

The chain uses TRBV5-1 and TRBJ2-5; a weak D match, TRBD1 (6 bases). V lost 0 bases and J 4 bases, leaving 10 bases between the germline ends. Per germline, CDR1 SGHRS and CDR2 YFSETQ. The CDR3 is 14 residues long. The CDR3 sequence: CASSLEWGRETQYF. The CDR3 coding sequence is TGCGCCAGCAGCTTGGAATGGGGGCGAGAGACCCAGTACTTC. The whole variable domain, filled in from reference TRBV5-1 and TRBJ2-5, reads KAGVTQTPRYLIKTRGQQVTLSCSPISGHRSVSWYQQTPGQGLQFLFEYFSETQRNKGNFPGRFSGRQFSNSRSEMNVSTLELGDSALYLCASSLEWGRETQYFGPGTRLLVL.

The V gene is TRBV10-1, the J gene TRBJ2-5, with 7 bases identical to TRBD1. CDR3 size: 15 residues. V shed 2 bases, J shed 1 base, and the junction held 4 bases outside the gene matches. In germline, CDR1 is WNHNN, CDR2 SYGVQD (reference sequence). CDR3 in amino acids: CASSETRTGQETQYF. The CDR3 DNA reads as TGCGCCAGCAGTGAGACCCGGACAGGCCAAGAGACCCAGTACTTC.

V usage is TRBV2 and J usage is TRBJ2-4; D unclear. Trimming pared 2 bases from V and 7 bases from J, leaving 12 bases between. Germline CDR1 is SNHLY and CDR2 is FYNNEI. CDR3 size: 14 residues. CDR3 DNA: TGTGCCAGCAGTGAATTACGGGTGGGGAACATTCAGTACTTC. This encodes CASSELRVGNIQYF.

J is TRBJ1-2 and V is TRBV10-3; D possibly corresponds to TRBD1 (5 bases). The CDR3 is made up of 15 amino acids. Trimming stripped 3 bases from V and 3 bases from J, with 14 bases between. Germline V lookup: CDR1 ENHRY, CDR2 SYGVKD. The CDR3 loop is CAISEPGREYYGYTF. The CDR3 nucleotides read TGTGCCATCAGTGAACCAGGGAGAGAGTACTATGGCTACACCTTC.

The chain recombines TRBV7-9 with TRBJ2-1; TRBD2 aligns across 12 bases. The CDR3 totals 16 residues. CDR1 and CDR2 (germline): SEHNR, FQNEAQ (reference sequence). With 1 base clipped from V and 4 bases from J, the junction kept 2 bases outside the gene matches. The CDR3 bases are TGTGCCAGCAGCTTAGGACTAGCGGGAGCTTACAATGAGCAGTTCTTC. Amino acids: CASSLGLAGAYNEQFF.

The CDR3 nucleotides read TGTGCCAGCTCACCGGTGGGGCTAAGCAATCAGCCCCAGCATTTT. It specifies CASSPVGLSNQPQHF. The chain employs TRBV18 and TRBJ1-5; tentative D call: TRBD1 (5 bases). Per germline, CDR1 KGHSH and CDR2 LQKENI. The CDR3 length is 15 residues. The V and J ends lost 3 bases and 1 base respectively, with 10 bases between them.

CDR3 sequence: CAWSIGTRAGELFF. CDR3 coding DNA: TGTGCCTGGAGTATCGGGACCCGGGCCGGGGAGCTGTTTTTT. The chain employs TRBV30 and TRBJ2-2; TRBD1 or TRBD2 may be the D gene (5 bases each). In germline, CDR1 is GTSNPN, CDR2 SVGIG (reference sequence). The ends were cut back, 2 bases at V and 6 bases at J, with 13 bases in the middle. The CDR3 is made up of 14 amino acids. Full variable domain (missing parts from reference TRBV30 and TRBJ2-2): SQTIHQWPATLVQPVGSPLSLECTVEGTSNPNLYWYRQAAGRGLQLLFYSVGIGQISSEVPQNLSASRPQDRQFILSSKKLLLSDSGFYLCAWSIGTRAGELFFGEGSRLTVL.